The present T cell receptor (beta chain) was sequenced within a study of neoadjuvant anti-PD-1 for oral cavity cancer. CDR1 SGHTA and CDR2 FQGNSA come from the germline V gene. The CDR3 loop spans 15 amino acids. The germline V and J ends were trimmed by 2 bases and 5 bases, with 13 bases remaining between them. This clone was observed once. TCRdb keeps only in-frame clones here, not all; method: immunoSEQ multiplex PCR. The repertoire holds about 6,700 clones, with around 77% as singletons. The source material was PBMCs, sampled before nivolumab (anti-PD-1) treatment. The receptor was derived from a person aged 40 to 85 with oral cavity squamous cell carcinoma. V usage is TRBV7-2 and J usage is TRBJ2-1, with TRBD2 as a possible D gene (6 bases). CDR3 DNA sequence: TGTGCCAGCAGCTTAAGCTGGGGGGTAAACAATGAGCAGTTCTTC. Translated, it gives CASSLSWGVNNEQFF.